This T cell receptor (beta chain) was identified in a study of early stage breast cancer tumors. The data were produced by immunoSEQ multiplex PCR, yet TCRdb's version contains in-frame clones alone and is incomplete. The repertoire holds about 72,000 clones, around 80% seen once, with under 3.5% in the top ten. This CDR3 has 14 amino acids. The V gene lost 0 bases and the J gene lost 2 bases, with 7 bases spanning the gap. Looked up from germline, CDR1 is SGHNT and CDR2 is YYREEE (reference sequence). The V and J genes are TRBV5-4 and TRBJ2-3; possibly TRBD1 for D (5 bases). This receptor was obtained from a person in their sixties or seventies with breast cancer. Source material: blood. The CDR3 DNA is TGTGCCAGCAGCTTGGGGGGCCCCACAGATACGCAGTATTTT. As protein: CASSLGGPTDTQYF. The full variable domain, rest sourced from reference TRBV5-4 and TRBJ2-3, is ETGVTQSPTHLIKTRGQQVTLRCSSQSGHNTVSWYQQALGQGPQFIFQYYREEENGRGNFPPRFSGLQFPNYSSELNVNALELDDSALYLCASSLGGPTDTQYFGPGTRLTVL.